The 7 T cell receptor beta chains presented below share a single source sample, sequenced in a study of cytomegalovirus exposure and HLA in healthy donors. PCR primers comprised 60 Vbeta and 13 Jbeta primers. Only in-frame clones appear in the TCRdb table, and some are missing; sequencing was by immunoSEQ multiplex PCR. The sample yields approximately 190,000 clones, roughly 80% seen once. What was sequenced was PBMCs. These TCRs come from a woman younger than 30 in good health and CMV-seronegative.

The chain couples TRBV5-1 to TRBJ1-4; 10 nucleotides agree with TRBD1. The CDR3 runs to 15 residues. The V gene end was trimmed by 4 bases and the J gene end by 3 bases; junction bases not matched to a gene: 3. In germline, CDR1 is SGHRS, CDR2 YFSETQ. CDR3 region: CASSGGTGANEKLFF. The CDR3 coding sequence is TGCGCCAGCAGCGGCGGGACAGGGGCTAATGAAAAACTGTTTTTT. The full variable domain, rest sourced from reference TRBV5-1 and TRBJ1-4, is KAGVTQTPRYLIKTRGQQVTLSCSPISGHRSVSWYQQTPGQGLQFLFEYFSETQRNKGNFPGRFSGRQFSNSRSEMNVSTLELGDSALYLCASSGGTGANEKLFFGSGTQLSVL.

This clone was seen only a few times. The J gene is TRBJ2-7, the V gene TRBV6-5, with TRBD1 matching 7 bases. Germline trimming cut 5 bases from V and 1 base from J; bases unmatched to any gene: 2. Germline loops: CDR1 MNHEY, CDR2 SVGAGI. The CDR3 is 13 amino acids. This CDR3 reads CASSPDRSYEQYF. In DNA form, the CDR3 reads TGTGCCAGCAGTCCGGACAGGTCCTACGAGCAGTACTTC.

The gene calls are TRBV18 and TRBJ2-7, with 7 bases that match TRBD1. The length of the CDR3 is 16 residues. The V segment lost 2 bases and the J segment 5 bases; nucleotides outside the gene matches: 12. Germline CDR1 reads KGHSH; CDR2 reads LQKENI. The CDR3 reads CASSPGWTGGSNEQYF. The CDR3 nucleotides read TGTGCCAGCTCACCAGGATGGACAGGTGGGTCCAACGAGCAGTACTTC.

The rearrangement uses TRBV30 and TRBJ1-1; 7 bases are shared with TRBD1. Germline CDR1 reads GTSNPN; CDR2 reads SVGIG (reference sequence). V shed 2 bases, J shed 6 bases, and the junction held 6 bases outside the gene matches. This CDR3 region has 13 residues. CDR3 DNA sequence: TGTGCCTGGAGTAGGCAGGGGGACTCTGAAGCTTTCTTT. It encodes CAWSRQGDSEAFF.

The chain combines TRBV27 with TRBJ1-1; TRBD1 agrees at 10 bases. J lost 2 bases, V lost 4 bases, and 4 bases had no gene match. The CDR3 is made up of 15 amino acids. Germline assignment: CDR1 MNHEY and CDR2 SMNVEV (reference sequence). The CDR3: CASSYRDRGNTEAFF. CDR3 DNA sequence: TGTGCCAGCAGTTACCGGGACAGGGGAAACACTGAAGCTTTCTTT.

The chain joins TRBV7-2 to TRBJ2-7, with 9 nucleotides matching TRBD1. The ends lost 3 bases at V and 5 bases at J; junction bases unmatched: 20. The germline gives CDR1 SGHTA, CDR2 FQGNSA. The CDR3 runs 19 residues. The CDR3: CASSFRGPVSGTGRHEQYF. The CDR3 coding sequence is TGTGCCAGCAGCTTCCGGGGGCCTGTCTCCGGGACAGGGAGGCACGAGCAGTACTTC.

This clone was seen a single time. The J gene is TRBJ2-4, the V gene TRBV19; possible D gene TRBD2, 5 bases. This CDR3 region has 12 residues. Trimming cost V 4 bases and J 9 bases, with 10 bases left between them. CDR1 is LNHDA and CDR2 is SQIVND in the germline V gene (reference sequence). The CDR3 is CASSRPEGIQYF. DNA of the CDR3: TGTGCCAGTAGTAGACCTGAGGGCATTCAGTACTTC.